This TCR beta chain was sequenced in a study of T cells in narcolepsy. CDR3 size: 17 residues. Looked up from germline, CDR1 is SGHTA and CDR2 is FQGNSA. V trimming: 4 bases; J trimming: 4 bases; junction bases outside the gene matches: 9. Using immunoSEQ multiplex PCR, the repertoire was profiled, and TCRdb retains in-frame clones only, with some absent. The repertoire holds 30,000 to 35,000 clones, with around 83% as singletons. The receptor comes from a human donor with narcolepsy. Specimen: CD45RA- memory CD4+ T cells from PBMCs. The gene calls are TRBV7-2 and TRBJ2-2, with TRBD2 identical over 10 bases. Here the CDR3 DNA reads TGTGCCAGCAGCTCACTTACTAGCGGGATCTTCACCGGGGAGCTGTTTTTT. This codes for CASSSLTSGIFTGELFF.